This T cell receptor beta chain was sequenced in a study of cytomegalovirus exposure and HLA in healthy donors. PCR amplification relied on 60 Vbeta primers (plus 13 Jbeta primers). Data came from immunoSEQ multiplex PCR; TCRdb stores just in-frame clones and leaves some out. This table holds roughly 110,000 clones, about 74% found once. Healthy individuals who donated bone marrow served as the donors. There are 15 residues in the CDR3. The V end was cut by 0 bases, the J end by 0 bases, with 8 bases between. CDR1 MNHEY and CDR2 SVGAGI come from the germline V gene. With respect to this clone: What it recognizes is unknown.

Study-wide points: Among the CMV-associated chains, three were confirmed in vitro as specific for CMV antigens. Investigators reported 150 to 200 TCR beta chains as tied to cytomegalovirus. The authors excluded some V segments, including TRBV6-2 and TRBV6-3, as indistinguishable.

Sequenced: PBMCs. This TCR was sampled from a woman aged 40 to 50 in good health and CMV-seropositive. This rearrangement joins TRBV6-5 to TRBJ1-1; D is unclear. CDR3 loop: CASSYSVTVNTEAFF. In DNA, the CDR3 is TGTGCCAGCAGTTACTCGGTAACGGTGAACACTGAAGCTTTCTTT.